This note documents a single T cell receptor (beta chain) sequence. Authors' analysis steps: Cell counts per sample came from amplifying reference gene primers. The table came from immunoSEQ multiplex PCR; TCRdb's copy has only in-frame clones and leaves some out. The D gene and trimming were derived from the DNA, and the V and J assignments and clone size from that table. The table shows some 180,000 clones, with 84% occurring only once. This entry is derived from a study of blood T cell repertoires in COVID-19. The overall study: Whether acute or convalescent, the COVID-19 samples came from the United States, Italy and Spain. PBMCs, B-cell-depleted T cells, or T cells provided the cDNA or gDNA that made up the material.

V was cut by 4 bases and J by 6 bases, with 16 bases left in between. This CDR3 has 15 residues. The germline V gene has CDR1 SNHLY and CDR2 FYNNEI. The chain employs TRBV2 and TRBJ1-5; no clear D gene. The sequence came from a human donor in a cohort sampled during active COVID-19. Sequencing used peripheral blood. The CDR3 bases are TGTGCCAGCAGTGGAGAGAGAGGCAGCGGTCAGCCCCAGCATTTT. Translating gives CASSGERGSGQPQHF.